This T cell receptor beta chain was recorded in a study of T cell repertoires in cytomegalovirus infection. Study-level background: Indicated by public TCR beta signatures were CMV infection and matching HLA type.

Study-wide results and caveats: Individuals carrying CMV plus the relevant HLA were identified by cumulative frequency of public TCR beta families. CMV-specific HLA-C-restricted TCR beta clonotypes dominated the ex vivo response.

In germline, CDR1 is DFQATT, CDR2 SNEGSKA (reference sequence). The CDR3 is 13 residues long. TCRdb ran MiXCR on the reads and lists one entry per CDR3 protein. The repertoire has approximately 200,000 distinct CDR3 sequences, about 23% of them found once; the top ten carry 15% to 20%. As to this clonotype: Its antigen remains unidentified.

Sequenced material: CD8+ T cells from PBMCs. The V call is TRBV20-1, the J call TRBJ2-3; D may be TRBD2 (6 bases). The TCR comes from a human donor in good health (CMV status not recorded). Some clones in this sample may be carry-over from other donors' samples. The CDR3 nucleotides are TGCGGTTTAACGGCGGGAAACACAGATACGCAGTATTTT. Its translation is CGLTAGNTDTQYF.